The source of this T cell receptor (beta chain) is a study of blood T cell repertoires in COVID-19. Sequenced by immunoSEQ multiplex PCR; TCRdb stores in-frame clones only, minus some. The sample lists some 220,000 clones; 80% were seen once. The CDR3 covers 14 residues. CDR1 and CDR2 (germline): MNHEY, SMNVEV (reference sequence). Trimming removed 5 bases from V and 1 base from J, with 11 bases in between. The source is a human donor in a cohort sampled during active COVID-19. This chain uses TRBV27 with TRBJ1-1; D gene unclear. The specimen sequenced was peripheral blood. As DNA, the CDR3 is TGTGCCAGCAGTGCCCATCAGGAGAACACTGAAGCTTTCTTT. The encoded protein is CASSAHQENTEAFF.